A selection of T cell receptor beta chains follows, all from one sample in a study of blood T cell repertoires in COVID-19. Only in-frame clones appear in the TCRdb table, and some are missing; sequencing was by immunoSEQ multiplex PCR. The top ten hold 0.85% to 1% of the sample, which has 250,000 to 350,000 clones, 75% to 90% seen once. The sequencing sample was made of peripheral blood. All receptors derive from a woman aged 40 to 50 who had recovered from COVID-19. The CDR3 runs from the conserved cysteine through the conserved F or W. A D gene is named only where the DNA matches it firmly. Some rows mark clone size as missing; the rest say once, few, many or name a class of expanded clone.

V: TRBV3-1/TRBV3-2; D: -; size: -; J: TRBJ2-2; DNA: TGTGCCAGCAGCCAACAGGCCCCGGGGACCGGGGAGCTGTTTTTT; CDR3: CASSQQAPGTGELFF
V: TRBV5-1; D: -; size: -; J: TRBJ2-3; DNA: TGCGCCAGCAGCCCTCCCGGGGCTAGCGGCACAGATACGCAGTATTTT; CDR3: CASSPPGASGTDTQYF
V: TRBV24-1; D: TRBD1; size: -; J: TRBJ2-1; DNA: TGTGCCACCAGTCAACAGGGGGTACGGGACAATGAGCAGTTCTTC; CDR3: CATSQQGVRDNEQFF
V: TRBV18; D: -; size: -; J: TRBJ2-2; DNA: TGTGCCAGCTCAACCCAGGAGAACACCGGGGAGCTGTTTTTT; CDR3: CASSTQENTGELFF
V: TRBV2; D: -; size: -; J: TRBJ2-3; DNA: TGTGCCAGCAGTGAGTTGGCAGGGTTTCAAGATACGCAGTATTTT; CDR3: CASSELAGFQDTQYF
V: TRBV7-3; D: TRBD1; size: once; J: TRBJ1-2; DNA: TGTGCCAGCAGCTTGGACAGGGCCTATGGCTACACCTTC; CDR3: CASSLDRAYGYTF
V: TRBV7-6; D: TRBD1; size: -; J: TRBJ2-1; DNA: TGTGCCAGCAATGATTACAGGGGCAATGAGCAGTTCTTC; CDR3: CASNDYRGNEQFF
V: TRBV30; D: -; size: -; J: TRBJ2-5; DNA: TGTGCCTGGAGTCCCAACGATGCAGGGTGGGAGACCCAGTACTTC; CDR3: CAWSPNDAGWETQYF
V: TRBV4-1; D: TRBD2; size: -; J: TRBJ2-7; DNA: TGCGCCAGCAGCCAACGGACACTAGCGCTGGGCTCCTACGAGCAGTACTTC; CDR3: CASSQRTLALGSYEQYF
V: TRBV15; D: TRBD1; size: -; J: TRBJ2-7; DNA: TGTGCCACCAGCAGAGTCAGGGGGCTCTCCTACGAGCAGTACTTC; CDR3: CATSRVRGLSYEQYF
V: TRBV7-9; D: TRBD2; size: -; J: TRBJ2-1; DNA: TGTGCCAGCAGCTATCCCGGGACTAGCGATGAGCAGTTCTTC; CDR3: CASSYPGTSDEQFF
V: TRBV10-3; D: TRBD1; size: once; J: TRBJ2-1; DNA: TGTGCCATCAACGAACCTAACAGGGGCAATGAGCAGTTCTTC; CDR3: CAINEPNRGNEQFF
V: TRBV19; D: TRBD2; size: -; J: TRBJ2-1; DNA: TGTGCCAGTAACCCGGGACTACCCTACAATGAGCAGTTCTTC; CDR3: CASNPGLPYNEQFF
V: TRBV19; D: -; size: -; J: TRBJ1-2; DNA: TGTGCCACCCAGCCCGGGGTGTTGGGCTTCTATGGCTACACCTTC; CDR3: CATQPGVLGFYGYTF
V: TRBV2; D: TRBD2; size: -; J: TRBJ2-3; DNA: TGTGCCAGCGGGGGACTAGCGGAGTCCTACTTT; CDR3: CASGGLAESYF
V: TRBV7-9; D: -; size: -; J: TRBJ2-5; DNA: TGTGCCAGCAGCTACCCAGTCAGGGAGACCCAGTACTTC; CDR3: CASSYPVRETQYF
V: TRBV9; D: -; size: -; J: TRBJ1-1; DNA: TGTGCCAGCAGCGTAGGACCAGGCGTCGGCACTGAAGCTTTCTTT; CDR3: CASSVGPGVGTEAFF
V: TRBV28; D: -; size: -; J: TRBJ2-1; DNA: TGTGCCAGCAGTACTGCCGCCTCGGGGGATTCCTACAATGAGCAGTTCTTC; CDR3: CASSTAASGDSYNEQFF
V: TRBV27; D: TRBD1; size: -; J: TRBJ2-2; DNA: TGTGCCAGCAGTTCGGGGACAGGACTCACCGGGGAGCTGTTTTTT; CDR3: CASSSGTGLTGELFF
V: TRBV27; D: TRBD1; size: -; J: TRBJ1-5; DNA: TGTGCCAGCAGTCCACGACAGGGGCGTTATAGCAATCAGCCCCAGCATTTT; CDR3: CASSPRQGRYSNQPQHF
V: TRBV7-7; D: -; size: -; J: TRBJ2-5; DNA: TGTGCTAGCAGCTGGACAGTGCAAGAGACCCAGTACTTC; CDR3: CASSWTVQETQYF
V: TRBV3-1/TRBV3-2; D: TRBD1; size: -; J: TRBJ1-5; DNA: TGTGCCAGCAGGCGGGACAGCTTAAATCAGCCCCAGCATTTT; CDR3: CASRRDSLNQPQHF
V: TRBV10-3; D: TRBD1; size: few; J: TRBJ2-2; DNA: TGTGCCATCAGTGAGGACAGGGGAAGAACCGGGGAGCTGTTTTTT; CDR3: CAISEDRGRTGELFF
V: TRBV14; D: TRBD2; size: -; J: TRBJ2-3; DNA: TGTGCCAGCAGCCAAAGGTCTCTAGCGGGAGGTTCAGATACGCAGTATTTT; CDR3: CASSQRSLAGGSDTQYF
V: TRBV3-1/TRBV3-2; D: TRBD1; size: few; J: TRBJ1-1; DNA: TGTGCCAGCAGCCAAGACAGGGGGACTGAAGCTTTCTTT; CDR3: CASSQDRGTEAFF
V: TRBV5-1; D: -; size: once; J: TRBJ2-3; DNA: TGCGCCAGCAGCTTACAGGACCCTAGCACAGATACGCAGTATTTT; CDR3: CASSLQDPSTDTQYF
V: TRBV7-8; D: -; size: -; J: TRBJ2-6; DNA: TGTGCCAGCAGCTTAGACAGGCGCTCTGGGGCCAACGTCCTGACTTTC; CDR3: CASSLDRRSGANVLTF
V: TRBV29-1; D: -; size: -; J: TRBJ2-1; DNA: TGCAGCGTTGAACAGGCGAGCTCCTACAATGAGCAGTTCTTC; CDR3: CSVEQASSYNEQFF
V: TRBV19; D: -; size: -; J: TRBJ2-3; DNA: TGTGCCAGTAGTATGCGACAGGGCACAGATACGCAGTATTTT; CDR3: CASSMRQGTDTQYF
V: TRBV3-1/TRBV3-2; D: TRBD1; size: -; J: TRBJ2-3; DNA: TGTGCCAGCAGCCAAGGACAGGGGGCCAACACAGATACGCAGTATTTT; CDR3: CASSQGQGANTDTQYF
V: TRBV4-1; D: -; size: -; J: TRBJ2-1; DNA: TGCGCCAGCAGCCAGACGGGACTCGTATTCTACAATGAGCAGTTCTTC; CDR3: CASSQTGLVFYNEQFF
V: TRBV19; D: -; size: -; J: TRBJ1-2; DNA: TGTGCCAGTAGACAACGTGGCGGGGAGAACTATGGCTACACCTTC; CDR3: CASRQRGGENYGYTF
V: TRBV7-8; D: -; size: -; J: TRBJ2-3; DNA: TGTGCCAGCAGGGAAGGGGGAGATACGCAGTATTTT; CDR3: CASREGGDTQYF
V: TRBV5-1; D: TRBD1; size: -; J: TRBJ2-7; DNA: TGCGCCAGCAGCTTGGCGCCCTCCACCGGGACAGGGGCTTCCTACGAGCAGTACTTC; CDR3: CASSLAPSTGTGASYEQYF
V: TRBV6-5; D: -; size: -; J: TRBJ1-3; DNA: TGTGCCAGCAGTAGCCTGACAGCTGGAAACACCATATATTTT; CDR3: CASSSLTAGNTIYF
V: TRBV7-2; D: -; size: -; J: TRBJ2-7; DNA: TGTGCCAGCAGCTTAGGGCGGGAATACGAGCAGTACTTC; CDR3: CASSLGREYEQYF
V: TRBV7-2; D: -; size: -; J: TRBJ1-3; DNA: TGTGCCAGCAGCACTGACAGGAACTCTGGAAACACCATATATTTT; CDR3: CASSTDRNSGNTIYF
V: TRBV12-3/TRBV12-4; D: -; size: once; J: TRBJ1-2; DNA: TGTGCCAGCAGTTTACGAGGGAAATCTGGCTACACCTTC; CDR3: CASSLRGKSGYTF
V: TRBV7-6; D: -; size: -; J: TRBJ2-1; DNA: TGTGCCAGCAGCTTAGCGGTGTCTAGCGTTTCCTACAATGAGCAGTTCTTC; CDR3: CASSLAVSSVSYNEQFF
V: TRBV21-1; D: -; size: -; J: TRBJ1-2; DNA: TGTGCCAGCAGCCTATTTCATCCAGGGAACTATGGCTACACCTTC; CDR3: CASSLFHPGNYGYTF
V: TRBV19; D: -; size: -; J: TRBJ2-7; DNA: TGTGCCAGTAGTATAGATCTGGGAGGCTGGGGCGAGCAGTACTTC; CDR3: CASSIDLGGWGEQYF
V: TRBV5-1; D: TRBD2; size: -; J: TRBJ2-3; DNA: TGCGCCAGCAGCTTAGCGGGAGGATTAGATACGCAGTATTTT; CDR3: CASSLAGGLDTQYF
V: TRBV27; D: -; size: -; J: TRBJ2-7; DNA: TGTGCCAGCAGAATGGCGGGTGCGGGAATCTACGAGCAGTACTTC; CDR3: CASRMAGAGIYEQYF
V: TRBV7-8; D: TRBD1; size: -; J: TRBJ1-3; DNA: TGTGCCAGCAGCTTGACAGGGGACAGCTCTGGAAACACCATATATTTT; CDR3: CASSLTGDSSGNTIYF
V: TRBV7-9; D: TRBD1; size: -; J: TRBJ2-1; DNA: TGTGCCAGCAGCTTAGGGGGGACAGGCAACAATGAGCAGTTCTTC; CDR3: CASSLGGTGNNEQFF
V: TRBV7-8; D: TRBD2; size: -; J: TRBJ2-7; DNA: TGTGCCAGCAGCTGGACTAGCGCGGTCTCCTACGAGCAGTACTTC; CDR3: CASSWTSAVSYEQYF
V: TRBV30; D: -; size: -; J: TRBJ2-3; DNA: TGTGCCTGGAGTGGATCCGACACACGCACAGATACGCAGTATTTT; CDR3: CAWSGSDTRTDTQYF
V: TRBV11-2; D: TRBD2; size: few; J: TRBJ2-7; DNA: TGTGCCAGCAGCCGCGAGCGGGAGGGCTGGAACGAGCAGTACTTC; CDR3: CASSREREGWNEQYF